This T cell receptor beta chain was captured by sequencing in a study of blood T cell repertoires in COVID-19. On the study more broadly: Spain, Italy and the United States supplied samples that represented acute and convalescent COVID-19. From T cells, B-cell-depleted T cells, or PBMCs came the material, which was cDNA or gDNA.

Some clones are missing from TCRdb's copy, which holds only in-frame ones; the method was immunoSEQ multiplex PCR. This table has over 25,000 clones, around nine tenths appearing once. Trimming at V came to 5 bases and at J to 3 bases, leaving 6 bases not matched to a gene. The CDR3 is 14 residues long. CDR1 is SGHAT and CDR2 is FQNNGV in the germline V gene. This receptor was identified in a human donor with active COVID-19. The donor label of this sample is uncertain. This chain joins TRBV11-2 and TRBJ2-7; 8 bases match TRBD1. The sample taken for sequencing was peripheral blood. CDR3 nucleotides: TGTGCCAGCAGCCTATGGACAGGGAACTACGAGCAGTACTTC. It codes for CASSLWTGNYEQYF.